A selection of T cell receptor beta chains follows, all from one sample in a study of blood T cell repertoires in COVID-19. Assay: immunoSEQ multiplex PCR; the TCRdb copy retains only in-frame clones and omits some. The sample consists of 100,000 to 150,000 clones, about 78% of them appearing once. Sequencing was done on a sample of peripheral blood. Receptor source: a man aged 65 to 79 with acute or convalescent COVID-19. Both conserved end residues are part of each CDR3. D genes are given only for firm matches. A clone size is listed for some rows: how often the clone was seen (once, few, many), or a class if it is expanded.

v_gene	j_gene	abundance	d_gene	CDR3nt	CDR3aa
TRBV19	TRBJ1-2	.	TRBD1	TGTGCCAGTAGTATAATAAGGACAGGCGGGGCCTGGTCTGCTAACTATGGCTACACCTTC	CASSIIRTGGAWSANYGYTF
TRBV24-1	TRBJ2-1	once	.	TGTGCCACCAGTGACCCCGGACAGTTCAATGAGCAGTTCTTC	CATSDPGQFNEQFF
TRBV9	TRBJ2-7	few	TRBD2	TGTGCCAGCAGCGTAGCATCTAGCGGGGGGTCCGGGGAGCAGTACTTC	CASSVASSGGSGEQYF
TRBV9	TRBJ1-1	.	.	TGTGCCAGCAGCGAGGGCAACAGGGTCATGAACACTGAAGCTTTCTTT	CASSEGNRVMNTEAFF
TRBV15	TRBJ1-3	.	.	TGTGCCACCAGCAGAGATGCGGGAATTGGAAACACCATATATTTT	CATSRDAGIGNTIYF
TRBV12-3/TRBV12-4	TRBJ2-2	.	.	TGTGCCAGCAGTGTACAGAGAACCGGGGAGCTGTTTTTT	CASSVQRTGELFF
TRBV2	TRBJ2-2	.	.	TGTGCCAGCAGTGAGTCCGGGGTAATCACCGGGGAGCTGTTTTTT	CASSESGVITGELFF
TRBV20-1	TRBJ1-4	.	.	TGCAGTGCTAGTGGGCACAGTTTTAATGAAAAACTGTTTTTT	CSASGHSFNEKLFF
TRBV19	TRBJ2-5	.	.	TGTGCCAGTAGTATTCTCGGGGGAGAGACCCAGTACTTC	CASSILGGETQYF
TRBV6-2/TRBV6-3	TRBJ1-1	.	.	TGTGCCAGCAGCCCTCACTCAGGGGTTAACACTGAAGCTTTCTTT	CASSPHSGVNTEAFF
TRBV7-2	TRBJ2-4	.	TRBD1	TGTGCCAGCAGCCCCTTCGGACAGGGAAAAAACATTCAGTACTTC	CASSPFGQGKNIQYF
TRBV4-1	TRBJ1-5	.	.	TGCGCCAGCAGCCTGGGCAGGAATCAGCCCCAGCATTTT	CASSLGRNQPQHF